In its sample, the clone carrying this T cell receptor beta chain was seen a few times. Its antigen is unknown. This entry belongs to a study of CD8 T cells in ankylosing spondylitis. Findings and limits, study-wide: Disease-linked clones displayed a CD8+ phenotype and appeared relatively rarely in peripheral blood. Disease-linked clones were reportedly significantly enriched in matched ankylosing spondylitis synovial fluid.

The authors made TCR beta libraries by quantitative 5'-RACE with molecular barcodes. A single record per CDR3 protein comes from TCRdb applying MiXCR to the 5' RACE reads. The sample yields roughly 260,000 distinct CDR3 sequences, around 20% seen once. The sample was blood, either unsorted or a sorted T cell fraction (not recorded which). The clonotype originates from a male donor with ankylosing spondylitis or in good health (not recorded which).

The CDR3 sequence: CASSLGLQSEAFF. For the CDR3, the DNA is TGTGCCAGCAGCTTAGGTCTCCAATCTGAAGCTTTCTTT. This chain links TRBV7-9 with TRBJ1-1; D unresolved. This CDR3 has 13 amino acids. Trimming pared 1 base from V and 6 bases from J, leaving 9 bases between. Germline-derived CDR1 and CDR2 are SEHNR and FQNEAQ (reference sequence). The entire variable domain, with the rest obtained from reference TRBV7-9 and TRBJ1-1, is as follows: DTGVSQNPRHKITKRGQNVTFRCDPISEHNRLYWYRQTLGQGPEFLTYFQNEAQLEKSRLLSDRFSAERPKGSFSTLEIQRTEQGDSAMYLCASSLGLQSEAFFGQGTRLTVV.